Listed here are 31 T cell receptor beta chains from one sample, sequenced in a study of blood T cells in healthy people across ages. It was with a sample-barcoded 5' primer and a J-beta primer mix that a second PCR of roughly 7 to 12 cycles was run. TCRdb used MiXCR to reprocess the 5' RACE reads, holding one entry per CDR3 protein. This sample has about 1.5 million distinct CDR3 sequences, with roughly 43% found just once. Sequenced input: blood. The source of these receptors is a woman aged 18-35 years in good health.

CDR3 sequence (DNA): TGCGCCAGCAGCATGACCGGGGCCTACAATGAGCAGTTCTTC. This encodes CASSMTGAYNEQFF. The chain carries TRBV5-1 and TRBJ2-1; a weak D match, TRBD2 (5 bases). The CDR3 is 14 residues long. The V gene's germline CDR1 is SGHRS and CDR2 YFSETQ. The V gene lost 4 bases and the J gene lost 2 bases, with 10 bases spanning the gap.

This clonotype was counted between two and nine times. V is TRBV4-3 and J is TRBJ2-3; D remains unclear. The germline V and J ends were trimmed by 4 bases and 2 bases, with 10 bases remaining between them. The CDR3 covers 14 residues. CDR1 LGHNA and CDR2 YSLEER come from the germline V gene. As DNA, the CDR3 is TGCGCCAGCAGCCGGGATAGCAACACAGATACGCAGTATTTT. Amino acid sequence: CASSRDSNTDTQYF.

This clonotype was seen only once. The gene calls are TRBV3-1 and TRBJ2-1; D ambiguous. Germline V gene sequence: CDR1 LGHDT, CDR2 YNNKEL (reference sequence). The CDR3 sequence is 12 residues long. Trimming took off 0 bases at V and 13 bases at J, with 10 bases between the two ends. The CDR3 region has the DNA TGTGCCAGCAGCCAAGAGGAAGAGACCCAGTTCTTC. As protein: CASSQEEETQFF.

Many counts were recorded for this clonotype. V is TRBV20-1 and J is TRBJ2-3, with TRBD2 matching over 13 bases. The trim removed 6 bases at V and 1 base at J, leaving 1 base unmatched. The CDR3 contains 14 residues. In germline, CDR1 is DFQATT, CDR2 SNEGSKA (reference sequence). CDR3 amino acids: CSAGLAGGTDTQYF. The CDR3 nucleotides read TGCAGTGCCGGACTAGCGGGAGGCACAGATACGCAGTATTTT.

This chain links TRBV27 with TRBJ2-1, with D possibly being TRBD2 (6 bases). With 3 bases removed from V and 9 bases from J, the gap between germline ends came to 18 bases. The germline V gene encodes CDR1 MNHEY and CDR2 SMNVEV (reference sequence). CDR3 size: 15 residues. CDR3 nucleotides: TGTGCCAGCAGTTTTCGAACGGGGACTTGGGGTGAGCAGTTCTTC. This encodes CASSFRTGTWGEQFF.

This clonotype has only a few counts. The chain employs TRBV2 and TRBJ2-5; the match to TRBD1 covers 8 bases. Germline CDR1 reads SNHLY; CDR2 reads FYNNEI. The CDR3 is made up of 14 amino acids. J gave up 11 bases and V 7 bases, and 15 bases lay outside the gene matches. The CDR3 nucleotides read TGTGCCAGCATGAAGGGACAGGAATCTACGAAGCAGTACTTC. Its translation: CASMKGQESTKQYF. Complete variable domain (other parts from reference TRBV2 and TRBJ2-5): EPEVTQTPSHQVTQMGQEVILRCVPISNHLYFYWYRQILGQKVEFLVSFYNNEISEKSEIFDDQFSVERPDGSNFTLKIRSTKLEDSAMYFCASMKGQESTKQYFGPGTRLLVL.

V gene TRBV4-3 combines with J gene TRBJ2-1, with TRBD1 matching over 7 bases. V lost 0 bases and J lost 6; bases outside the gene matches: 11. Germline CDR1 is LGHNA and CDR2 is YSLEER. The CDR3 is 17 residues long. This CDR3 is CASSQDRRQGVLNEQFF. In DNA form, the CDR3 reads TGCGCCAGCAGCCAAGATCGGCGACAGGGAGTTCTCAATGAGCAGTTCTTC.

This clonotype was detected only a few times. The chain has TRBV2 and TRBJ2-5; D possibly corresponds to TRBD2 (7 bases). The better agreement between TRBJ2-7 and the DNA end casts doubt on the J call. Germline values: CDR1 SNHLY, CDR2 FYNNEI. This CDR3 is built from 14 residues. The CDR3 bases are TGTGCCACTCGAGGGGGGGGAAGGAAATACGAGCAGTACTTC. Residues: CATRGGGRKYEQYF.

This clonotype was seen only a few times. V gene TRBV28 combines with J gene TRBJ2-5; 11 bases align to TRBD2. CDR3 length: 15 amino acids. Looked up from germline, CDR1 is MDHEN and CDR2 is SYDVKM. Trimming removed 6 bases from V and 1 base from J; junction bases left unmatched: 4. CDR3 residues: CASSWGLAVQETQYF. The CDR3 DNA reads as TGTGCCAGCAGCTGGGGACTAGCGGTCCAAGAGACCCAGTACTTC. Looking up the rest from reference TRBV28 and TRBJ2-5 gives the full variable domain: DVKVTQSSRYLVKRTGEKVFLECVQDMDHENMFWYRQDPGLGLRLIYFSYDVKMKEKGDIPEGYSVSREKKERFSLILESASTNQTSMYLCASSWGLAVQETQYFGPGTRLLVL.

The chain carries TRBV20-1 and TRBJ2-1; 7 bases align to TRBD2. The CDR3 sequence is 14 residues long. V lost 1 base, J lost 2 bases, and 2 bases stayed unmatched. Germline values: CDR1 DFQATT, CDR2 SNEGSKA (reference sequence). The CDR3 here is CSARGGRTYNEQFF. The CDR3 DNA reads as TGCAGTGCTAGAGGCGGGAGAACCTACAATGAGCAGTTCTTC.

J is TRBJ1-2 and V is TRBV25-1; D possibly corresponds to TRBD1 (6 bases). From germline, CDR1 is MGHDK and CDR2 SYGVNS. The CDR3 runs to 15 residues. Trimming stripped 6 bases from V and 3 bases from J, with 17 bases between. For the CDR3, the DNA is TGTGCCAGCAGAAGTATGGGGGCGCTTGACTATGGCTACACCTTC. Encoded protein: CASRSMGALDYGYTF.

In its sample, this clonotype was seen a few times. For the CDR3, the DNA is TGTGCCATCGGACAAGAGGGGGGCCAAGAGACCCAGTACTTC. Translated: CAIGQEGGQETQYF. V gene TRBV10-3 combines with J gene TRBJ2-5; perhaps D is TRBD1 or TRBD2 (6 bases each). Germline CDR1 and CDR2: ENHRY and SYGVKD. Trimming stripped 8 bases from V and 1 base from J, with 14 bases between. This CDR3 has 14 residues.

This clonotype has a handful of counts. The chain carries TRBV5-5 and TRBJ1-1, with D unclear. CDR1 is SGHKS and CDR2 is YYEKEE in the germline V gene (reference sequence). The CDR3 length is 13 residues. V was pared by 1 base and J by 6 bases, with 10 bases between. CDR3 amino acids: CASSLPGTSEAFF. The CDR3 DNA reads TGTGCCAGCAGCTTGCCGGGTACGTCTGAAGCTTTCTTT. The variable domain in full, completed from reference TRBV5-5 and TRBJ1-1, reads DAGVTQSPTHLIKTRGQQVTLRCSPISGHKSVSWYQQVLGQGPQFIFQYYEKEERGRGNFPDRFSARQFPNYSSELNVNALLLGDSALYLCASSLPGTSEAFFGQGTRLTVV.

The rearrangement joins TRBV18 to TRBJ2-3; TRBD2 is a possible D gene (6 bases). The CDR3 is made up of 17 amino acids. Trimming stripped 0 bases from V and 4 bases from J, with 17 bases between. Germline V gives CDR1 KGHSH, CDR2 LQKENI. CDR3 loop: CASSPPIGREKADTQYF. As DNA, the CDR3 is TGTGCCAGCTCACCACCGATTGGTCGGGAGAAGGCAGATACGCAGTATTTT.

The rearrangement links TRBV18 to TRBJ2-7; the D gene is possibly TRBD2 (5 bases). Germline V gene sequence: CDR1 KGHSH, CDR2 LQKENI. CDR3 size: 14 residues. V lost 9 bases and J 1 base, leaving 16 bases between the germline ends. The CDR3 region is CASAGKSVSYEQYF. In DNA, the CDR3 is TGTGCCAGTGCGGGTAAATCGGTTTCCTACGAGCAGTACTTC.

The rearrangement uses TRBV29-1 and TRBJ2-3; the D gene is possibly TRBD2 (6 bases). The V end lost 5 bases, the J end lost 4 bases, and 16 bases lay between the germline ends. CDR3 length: 14 residues. CDR1 and CDR2 from the germline V gene are SQVTM and ANQGSEA. The CDR3, as DNA: TGCAGCGTTCAACTGGACTATTTCCCAGATACGCAGTATTTT. It is translated as CSVQLDYFPDTQYF.

V and J are TRBV20-1 and TRBJ1-2; 7 bases align to TRBD1. This CDR3 has 13 amino acids. Unmatched junction bases numbered 6, after V lost 4 bases and J lost 4 bases. CDR1 DFQATT and CDR2 SNEGSKA come from the germline V gene (reference sequence). The CDR3 is CSAKGDSRYGYTF. Written as DNA, the CDR3 is TGCAGTGCTAAGGGGGACAGCCGCTATGGCTACACCTTC.

The genes are TRBV28 and TRBJ1-4, with TRBD1 matching over 9 bases. CDR1 and CDR2 (germline): MDHEN, SYDVKM. The CDR3 sequence is 15 residues long. Unmatched junction bases numbered 9, after V lost 5 bases and J lost 8 bases. The CDR3 region is CASSVPGQGDEKLFF. CDR3 bases: TGTGCCAGCAGTGTACCGGGACAGGGTGACGAAAAACTGTTTTTT. The full variable domain, rest sourced from reference TRBV28 and TRBJ1-4, is DVKVTQSSRYLVKRTGEKVFLECVQDMDHENMFWYRQDPGLGLRLIYFSYDVKMKEKGDIPEGYSVSREKKERFSLILESASTNQTSMYLCASSVPGQGDEKLFFGSGTQLSVL.

The rearrangement links TRBV6-5 to TRBJ1-1, with D tentatively TRBD1 (5 bases). The CDR3 is made up of 15 amino acids. Trimming took 0 bases from V and 0 from J, leaving 8 bases between them. CDR1 and CDR2 from the germline V gene are MNHEY and SVGAGI. The CDR3 is CASSYSPGMNTEAFF. The CDR3 nucleotides are TGTGCCAGCAGTTACTCCCCAGGGATGAACACTGAAGCTTTCTTT.

The chain is built from TRBV7-9 and TRBJ2-1, with 8 bases identical to TRBD2. Germline CDR1 is SEHNR and CDR2 is FQNEAQ (reference sequence). V lost 3 bases and J lost 5; bases outside the gene matches: 3. This CDR3 has 14 amino acids. This CDR3 reads CASSLTSANNEQFF. CDR3 DNA: TGTGCCAGCAGCTTGACTAGCGCGAACAATGAGCAGTTCTTC.

In regard to this clonotype: A read error may be the cause here, since a much bigger clone is one base away. The genes are TRBV7-2 and TRBJ2-1; 7 bases fit TRBD2. The J call is uncertain, as TRBJ2-7 better fits the DNA end. This CDR3 is built from 16 residues. CDR1 SGHTA and CDR2 FQGNSA come from the germline V gene. The CDR3, as DNA: TGTGCCAGTTCTCTCGCCGGCGGGGGTTCCTACAATGAGCAGTACTTC. Translated, it gives CASSLAGGGSYNEQYF.

The chain carries TRBV27 and TRBJ2-1; no firm D call. The CDR3 is 13 residues long. V gave up 5 bases and J gave up 8 bases, with 13 bases separating them. Germline CDR1 MNHEY, CDR2 SMNVEV (reference sequence). In DNA form, the CDR3 reads TGTGCCAGCAGTGCCCTAACGGCAGATGAGCAGTTCTTC. Translation gives CASSALTADEQFF.

This clonotype was counted once. CDR3: CASSLNSGVEETQYF. The CDR3, as DNA: TGTGCCAGCAGCTTAAATTCAGGGGTTGAGGAGACCCAGTACTTC. V and J are TRBV7-3 and TRBJ2-5; D may be TRBD1 (6 bases). The CDR3 contains 15 residues. Germline values: CDR1 SGHTA, CDR2 FQGTGA. V was cut by 1 base and J by 5 bases, with 14 bases left in between. The full variable domain, in which reference TRBV7-3 and TRBJ2-5 provide the parts outside the CDR3, is GAGVSQTPSNKVTEKGKYVELRCDPISGHTALYWYRQSLGQGPEFLIYFQGTGAADDSGLPNDRFFAVRPEGSVSTLKIQRTERGDSAVYLCASSLNSGVEETQYFGPGTRLLVL.

This clonotype was picked up a small number of times. The chain uses TRBV20-1 and TRBJ2-3, with D uncertain. CDR3 size: 12 residues. V lost 4 bases to trimming and J lost 6 bases, with 11 bases between them. Germline CDR1 reads DFQATT; CDR2 reads SNEGSKA (reference sequence). The CDR3: CSANPPTDTQYF. Here the CDR3 DNA reads TGCAGTGCTAACCCCCCTACGGATACGCAGTATTTT.

The rearrangement links TRBV6-2 or TRBV6-3 to TRBJ2-4; D may be TRBD1 or TRBD2 (5 bases each). Trimming cost V 4 bases and J 4 bases, with 11 bases left between them. CDR1 is MNHEY, CDR2 SVGEGT, per germline. This CDR3 is 14 amino acids long. CDR3 nucleotide sequence: TGTGCCAGCAGTTCCCTCGGGGCTAAAAACATTCAGTACTTC. This encodes CASSSLGAKNIQYF.

The chain has TRBV30 and TRBJ2-1, with 12 nucleotides matching TRBD2. V lost 2 bases, J lost 7 bases, and 12 bases stayed unmatched. The CDR3 spans 17 residues. The germline CDR1 and CDR2 sequences are GTSNPN and SVGIG (reference sequence). CDR3 in amino acids: CAWSSTSGSSLGNEQFF. The CDR3 DNA reads TGTGCCTGGAGTTCGACTAGCGGGAGTTCCCTCGGGAATGAGCAGTTCTTC.

The chain has TRBV5-1 and TRBJ2-1; tentatively, D is TRBD1 (6 bases). From germline, CDR1 is SGHRS and CDR2 YFSETQ. The CDR3 covers 14 residues. Trimming left V 4 bases short and J 7 bases short, with 15 bases between. The CDR3 spells CASSALNRVNEQFF. The CDR3 bases are TGCGCCAGCAGCGCCTTGAACAGGGTAAATGAGCAGTTCTTC.

The DNA of the CDR3 is TGTGCCAGCAGCTTTAACCCAGACAGTCTATATGGCTACACCTTC. It translates to CASSFNPDSLYGYTF. The V gene is TRBV7-2, the J gene TRBJ1-2; weak D call: TRBD1 (5 bases). V lost 3 bases, J lost 5 bases, and 16 bases lay in between. Germline V gene sequence: CDR1 SGHTA, CDR2 FQGNSA. This CDR3 comprises 15 residues.

The gene calls are TRBV6-5 and TRBJ2-5, with 11 bases identical to TRBD2. V was pared by 6 bases and J by 4 bases, with 4 bases of the junction left unmatched. Germline values: CDR1 MNHEY, CDR2 SVGAGI. The CDR3 extends over 14 amino acids. CDR3 in DNA: TGTGCCAGCAGAACTAGCGGGGGTAGAGAGACCCAGTACTTC. Its protein is CASRTSGGRETQYF.

The J gene is TRBJ1-4, the V gene TRBV12-3 or TRBV12-4; TRBD1 might be the D (5 bases). Trimming took 6 bases from V and 0 from J, leaving 14 bases between them. The CDR3 length is 16 residues. The CDR3 sequence: CASSPGTPTTNEKLFF. As DNA, the CDR3 is TGTGCCAGCAGCCCCGGGACTCCCACAACTAATGAAAAACTGTTTTTT.

V is TRBV11-2 and J is TRBJ2-1; 9 positions agree with TRBD2. The CDR3 runs to 17 residues. Unmatched junction bases numbered 7, after V lost 1 base and J lost 3 bases. Germline V gene sequence: CDR1 SGHAT, CDR2 FQNNGV. The CDR3 loop is CASSLGERGDYYNEQFF. The CDR3 DNA sequence: TGTGCCAGCAGCTTAGGGGAGCGGGGGGACTACTACAATGAGCAGTTCTTC.